This TCR beta chain originates from a study of PD-1 blockade in classical Hodgkin lymphoma. Overall study findings and caveats: Exclusion was applied to patients who started nivolumab under 1 year after ASCT.

The repertoire was sequenced with immunoSEQ multiplex PCR; TCRdb's copy has only in-frame clones and lacks some. The sample includes 150,000 or so clones, less than 80% of them seen just once. This clone was detected a few times. Its antigen is still unknown. V shed 1 base and J shed 0 bases, with 9 bases lying between them. Germline loops: CDR1 SGHVS, CDR2 FQNEAQ. CDR3 length: 15 residues. Relapse was seen in all patients after autologous stem cell transplantation, and brentuximab vedotin exposure was variable. Complete response, partial response or progressive disease constituted the best responses recorded.

The chain has TRBV7-8 and TRBJ1-2, with D perhaps TRBD1 (6 bases). The receptor was isolated from a human donor with classical Hodgkin lymphoma. The sample consisted of peripheral blood mononuclear cells (PBMCs), taken before the second cycle of nivolumab. The chain's CDR3 is CASSLGRGANYGYTF. The CDR3, as DNA: TGTGCCAGCAGCTTAGGCAGGGGTGCTAACTATGGCTACACCTTC.